This TCR beta chain was profiled in a study of blood T cell repertoires in COVID-19. Study summary: The cDNA or gDNA used as material had been derived from T cells, B-cell-depleted T cells, or PBMCs.

V was pared by 8 bases and J by 14 bases, with 18 bases between. The CDR3 covers 11 residues. Germline-derived CDR1 and CDR2 are SNHLY and FYNNEI. The table lists this clone with a count of one. TCRdb's copy holds only in-frame clones and misses some; the assay was immunoSEQ multiplex PCR. The data hold approximately 250,000 clones, with 75% to 90% observed a single time. The source of this sequence is a man aged 25 to 40 with active or convalescent COVID-19. The rearrangement uses TRBV2 and TRBJ1-2; TRBD1 might be the D (5 bases). The sample consisted of peripheral blood. The CDR3: CASRGGGVWTF. As DNA, the CDR3 is TGTGCCAGCCGTGGGGGAGGGGTTTGGACCTTC.